Reported below is one TCR beta chain. The antigen this receptor binds is unknown. Qualities for individual bases were not recorded, and no much larger clone is one base off. One collaborating source in Seattle enrolled patients during active infection and followed them longitudinally through the course of disease. Collaborating institutions collected whole blood in K2EDTA tubes following their own protocols. Collaborator samples were shipped for TCRbeta analysis as frozen whole blood, isolated PBMCs, or DNA extracted from either sample type. TCRbeta CDR3 regions were amplified from genomic DNA using the immunoSEQ Assay, a bias-controlled multiplex PCR. The original methods were these. Within the assay, amplification of reference gene primers was used to estimate how many nucleated cells each sample contained. To quantify the absolute abundance of each unique TCRbeta CDR3 rearrangement, sequence reads were collapsed and filtered. For each sample, productive Simpson clonality was calculated as the square root of Simpson's diversity index across productive rearrangements. Not all clones reach the TCRdb copy of this immuneACCESS table, which keeps in-frame sequences only. Checked studies attribute under half of the gap to unresolved V genes and leave the rest unexplained. V and J calls plus clone size are reproduced from that table; the DNA served to infer D and trimming. The sample table contains 380,000 or so clones; only one count was recorded for 80% to 90% of them. Of the sample, about 7.1% is held by the ten largest clones.

Per the germline V gene (reference sequence), LNHDA is the CDR1 and SQIVND is the CDR2. V is clipped by 5 bases and J by 0 bases, and the sequence between their germline boundaries is 10 bases long. Inclusive of the bounding cysteine and phenylalanine, the CDR3 is 14 residues long. This entry keeps only the CDR3 DNA: 42 bases, framed from base 1. This sample was taken from a study of blood T cell repertoires in COVID-19 (dated by TCRdb to about 2020). About the study as a whole: Samples covering the acute and convalescent phases of COVID-19 were provided by collaborators in the United States, Italy and Spain. The prospective study material was composed of cDNA or gDNA derived from T cells, B-cell-depleted T cells, or PBMCs. Deeply sampled blood TCRbeta repertoires from subjects exposed to, actively infected with, or recovered from COVID-19 were included in the dataset. The repertoires were released in a freely available public database intended as a resource for research on the immune response to SARS-CoV-2. The samples were drawn from the first 160 participants of the ongoing ImmuneRACE study and from 1,200 or so subjects provided by 6 global collaborators. Nearly every sample came with metadata listing a de-identified subject ID, COVID-19 status, age in years and sex. HLA class I and class II types, where available, came from metadata supplied by the sample provider rather than from assay-based typing. What the research found in general, with its limitations: How much clinical and demographic metadata was included differed by source and by participant, and the metadata was provided uncurated.

What was sequenced was peripheral blood. The chain uses TRBV19 and TRBJ1-2, with a weak D call of TRBD1 (5 bases match). This TCR came from a woman aged 55-69 years with COVID-19, enrolled during active disease. The DNA sequence is TGTGCCAGTAGTGAACCGACAGCTAACTATGGCTACACCTTC. Its amino acids are CASSEPTANYGYTF. The CDR3, completed at both ends by the reference TRBV19 and TRBJ1-2 genes, gives the full variable domain DGGITQSPKYLFRKEGQNVTLSCEQNLNHDAMYWYRQDPGQGLRLIYYSQIVNDFQKGDIAEGYSVSREKKESFPLTVTSAQKNPTAFYLCASSEPTANYGYTFGSGTRLTVV.